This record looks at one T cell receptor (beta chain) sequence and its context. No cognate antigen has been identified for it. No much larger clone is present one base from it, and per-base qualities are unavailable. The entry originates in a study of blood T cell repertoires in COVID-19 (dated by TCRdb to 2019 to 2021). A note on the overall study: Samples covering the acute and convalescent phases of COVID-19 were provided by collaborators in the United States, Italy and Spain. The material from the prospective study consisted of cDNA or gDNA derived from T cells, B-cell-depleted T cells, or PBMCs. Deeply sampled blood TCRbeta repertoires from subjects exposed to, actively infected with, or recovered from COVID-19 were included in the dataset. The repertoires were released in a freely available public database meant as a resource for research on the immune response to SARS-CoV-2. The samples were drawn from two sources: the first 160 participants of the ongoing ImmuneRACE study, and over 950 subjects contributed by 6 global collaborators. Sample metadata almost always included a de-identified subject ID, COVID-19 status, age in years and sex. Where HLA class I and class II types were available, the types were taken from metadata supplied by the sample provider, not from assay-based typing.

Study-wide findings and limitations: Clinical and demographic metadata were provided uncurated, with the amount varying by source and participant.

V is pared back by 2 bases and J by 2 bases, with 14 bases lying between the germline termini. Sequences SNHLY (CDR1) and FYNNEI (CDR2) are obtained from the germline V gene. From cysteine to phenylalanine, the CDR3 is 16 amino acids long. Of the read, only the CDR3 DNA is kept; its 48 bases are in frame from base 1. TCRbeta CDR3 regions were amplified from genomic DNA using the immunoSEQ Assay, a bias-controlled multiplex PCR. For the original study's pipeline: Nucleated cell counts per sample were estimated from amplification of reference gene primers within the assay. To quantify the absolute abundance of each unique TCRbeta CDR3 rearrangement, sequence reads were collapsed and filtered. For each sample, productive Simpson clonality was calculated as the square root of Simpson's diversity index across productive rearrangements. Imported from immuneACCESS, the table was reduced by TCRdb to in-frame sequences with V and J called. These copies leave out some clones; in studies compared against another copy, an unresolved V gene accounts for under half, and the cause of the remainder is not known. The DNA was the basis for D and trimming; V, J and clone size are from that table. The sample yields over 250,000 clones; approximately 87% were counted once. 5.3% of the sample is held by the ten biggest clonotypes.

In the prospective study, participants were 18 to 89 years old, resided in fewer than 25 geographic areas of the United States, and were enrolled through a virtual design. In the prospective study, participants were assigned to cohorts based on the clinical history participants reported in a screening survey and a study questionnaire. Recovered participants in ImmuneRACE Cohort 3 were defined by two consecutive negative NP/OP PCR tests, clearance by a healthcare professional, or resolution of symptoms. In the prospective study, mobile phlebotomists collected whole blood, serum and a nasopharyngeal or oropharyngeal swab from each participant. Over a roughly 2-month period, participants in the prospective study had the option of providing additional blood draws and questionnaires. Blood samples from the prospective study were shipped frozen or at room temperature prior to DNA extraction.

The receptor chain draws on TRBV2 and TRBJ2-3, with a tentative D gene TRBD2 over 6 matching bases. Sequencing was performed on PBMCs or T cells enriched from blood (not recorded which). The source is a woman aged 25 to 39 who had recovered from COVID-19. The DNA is TGTGCCAGCAGTGAATTGGGGGGACTCTTCACAGATACGCAGTATTTT. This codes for CASSELGGLFTDTQYF.